This T cell receptor (beta chain) was identified in a study of T cell responses to AZD1222 COVID-19 vaccine. This CDR3 region has 15 residues. Germline CDR1 reads LNHNV; CDR2 reads YYDKDF (reference sequence). J was trimmed by 0 bases and V by 3 bases; bases with no gene match: 4. Profiling relied on immunoSEQ multiplex PCR, and the TCRdb table lists in-frame clones only, not all of them. The table has about 63,000 clones, approximately 85% seen once. The study, taken as a whole, reports: Scientists sampled the repertoires only once the peak T cell response had passed.

This clone was counted a single time. Its matching antigen is unknown. This chain uses TRBV15 with TRBJ2-7; 8 bases fit TRBD1. The sample was peripheral blood, taken on day 0 of AZD1222 vaccination. The receptor comes from an adult in good health. The CDR3 loop is CATSRTGDFSYEQYF. The CDR3 nucleotides are TGTGCCACCAGCAGGACAGGGGATTTCTCCTACGAGCAGTACTTC.